The 30 T cell receptor beta chains listed next were all sequenced from one sample in a study of shared clonotypes between healthy human individuals. Sequencing was performed with immunoSEQ multiplex PCR; in TCRdb, only in-frame clones are kept and a portion is missing. The table shows around 2,000,000 clones, with less than 95% occurring only once. Naive CD8 isolation took CD45RO-negative cells positively selected for CCR7 and excluded terminally differentiated effector memory CD45RA+ cells. The specimen was naive CD8+ T cells sorted from blood. All receptors come from a man younger than 30 in good health.

The table lists this clone with a count of one. In the same sample, other DNA sequences code for this CDR3. The chain uses TRBV11-2 and TRBJ2-7; D not resolved. The CDR3 consists of 13 residues. Trimming cost V 3 bases and J 4 bases, with 10 bases left between them. The germline CDR1 and CDR2 sequences are SGHAT and FQNNGV. CDR3 amino acids: CASSFGQTYEQYF. The CDR3 bases are TGTGCCAGCAGCTTTGGGCAGACGTACGAGCAGTACTTC.

The chain employs TRBV13 and TRBJ2-5; TRBD2 aligns across 9 bases. J was trimmed by 1 base and V by 7 bases; bases with no gene match: 4. There are 14 residues in the CDR3. Germline V gene lookup returns CDR1 PRHDT and CDR2 FYEKMQ (reference sequence). CDR3 in DNA: TGTGCCAGCACCAGGCGGGGGGGCCAAGAGACCCAGTACTTC. Its protein is CASTRRGGQETQYF.

This chain links TRBV9 with TRBJ2-5; the D gene is possibly TRBD1 (6 bases). Germline values: CDR1 SGDLS, CDR2 YYNGEE. The CDR3 totals 14 residues. V was clipped by 2 bases and J by 5 bases, with 13 bases between them. The CDR3 region has the DNA TGTGCCAGCAGCGTTTCAGGGGACGAGGAGACCCAGTACTTC. Protein sequence: CASSVSGDEETQYF.

The rearrangement joins TRBV28 to TRBJ2-1; 7 nucleotides align to TRBD1. CDR3 length equals 14 residues. Germline trimming cut 6 bases from V and 4 bases from J; bases unmatched to any gene: 6. CDR1 is MDHEN, CDR2 SYDVKM, per germline. The CDR3, as DNA: TGTGCCAGCAGGACCGGGACAGTTTACAATGAGCAGTTCTTC. Amino acid sequence: CASRTGTVYNEQFF.

The genes are TRBV27 and TRBJ1-2; D call uncertain. This CDR3 comprises 15 residues. Trimming took off 5 bases at V and 2 bases at J, with 15 bases between the two ends. Per germline, CDR1 MNHEY and CDR2 SMNVEV (reference sequence). CDR3 nucleotides: TGTGCCAGCAGTGGGAGGGCCTCGCGAAACTATGGCTACACCTTC. Translated, it gives CASSGRASRNYGYTF.

J is TRBJ1-2 and V is TRBV4-1, with D perhaps matching TRBD1 (6 bases). This CDR3 has 16 amino acids. Germline V gives CDR1 MGHRA, CDR2 YSYEKL. Trimming stripped 3 bases from V and 0 bases from J, with 14 bases between. CDR3 nucleotide sequence: TGCGCCAGCAGCCAGGCCACAGGGTCAGCTAACTATGGCTACACCTTC. Translated: CASSQATGSANYGYTF.

The gene calls are TRBV19 and TRBJ1-2; 8 bases fit TRBD1. J gave up 8 bases and V 3 bases, and 14 bases lay outside the gene matches. In germline, CDR1 is LNHDA, CDR2 SQIVND (reference sequence). This CDR3 comprises 16 residues. The CDR3 protein is CASSIPRDRTEVGYTF. CDR3 DNA sequence: TGTGCCAGTAGTATTCCGCGGGACAGGACGGAGGTGGGCTACACCTTC.

In regard to this clone: The sample carries other DNA sequences with the same CDR3. This chain uses TRBV6-5 with TRBJ2-2; D uncertain. The germline V and J ends were trimmed by 0 bases and 0 bases, with 5 bases remaining between them. CDR1 MNHEY and CDR2 SVGAGI come from the germline V gene. The CDR3 runs 15 residues. In DNA form, the CDR3 reads TGTGCCAGCAGTTACTCGACCACGAACACCGGGGAGCTGTTTTTT. Amino acid sequence: CASSYSTTNTGELFF.

This chain joins TRBV2 and TRBJ1-5, with TRBD1 as a possible D gene (5 bases). There are 16 residues in the CDR3. CDR1 and CDR2 (germline): SNHLY, FYNNEI. Trimming left V 6 bases short and J 0 bases short, with 15 bases between. CDR3 DNA: TGTGCCAGCAGCAGAAGGGGAGAGGTTAGCAATCAGCCCCAGCATTTT. Residues: CASSRRGEVSNQPQHF.

The V and J genes are TRBV10-3 and TRBJ2-2, with 10 bases lining up with TRBD1. V trimming: 8 bases; J trimming: 4 bases; junction bases outside the gene matches: 10. CDR3 length: 16 amino acids. Germline values: CDR1 ENHRY, CDR2 SYGVKD. The CDR3 reads CAIGTGTGERTGELFF. DNA of the CDR3: TGTGCCATCGGCACAGGGACAGGGGAGCGCACCGGGGAGCTGTTTTTT.

The rearrangement uses TRBV9 and TRBJ2-2; TRBD2 matches at 12 bases. Germline CDR1 SGDLS, CDR2 YYNGEE. The CDR3 has 17 residues. J gave up 8 bases and V 4 bases, and 12 bases lay outside the gene matches. This CDR3 is CASSPDPLAGGRGELFF. DNA for the CDR3: TGTGCCAGCAGCCCCGACCCCCTAGCGGGGGGGAGGGGGGAGCTGTTTTTT. Full variable domain (missing parts from reference TRBV9 and TRBJ2-2): DSGVTQTPKHLITATGQRVTLRCSPRSGDLSVYWYQQSLDQGLQFLIQYYNGEERAKGNILERFSAQQFPDLHSELNLSSLELGDSALYFCASSPDPLAGGRGELFFGEGSRLTVL.

The chain carries TRBV7-9 and TRBJ2-1; no clear D. CDR3 length equals 14 residues. Germline CDR1 and CDR2: SEHNR and FQNEAQ (reference sequence). With 5 bases removed from V and 4 bases from J, the gap between germline ends came to 12 bases. CDR3 region: CASSVGPLYNEQFF. The CDR3 nucleotides read TGTGCCAGCAGCGTAGGCCCCCTATACAATGAGCAGTTCTTC.

This clone was counted ten times or more. This specimen includes other DNA sequences encoding the same CDR3. The chain uses TRBV30 and TRBJ2-4, with no clear D. The V end was cut by 2 bases, the J end by 2 bases, with 10 bases between. This CDR3 comprises 14 residues. Germline CDR1 is GTSNPN and CDR2 is SVGIG (reference sequence). CDR3 sequence: CAWSSAGTKNIQYF. The CDR3 DNA is TGTGCCTGGAGTTCCGCAGGTACCAAAAACATTCAGTACTTC.

The chain links TRBV6-6 to TRBJ2-3, with no clear D. V was clipped by 0 bases and J by 4 bases, with 11 bases between them. Germline V gene sequence: CDR1 MNHNY, CDR2 SVGAGI (reference sequence). The CDR3 is made up of 15 amino acids. CDR3 sequence reads: CASSYSGSDSDTQYF. DNA of the CDR3: TGTGCCAGCAGTTACTCCGGAAGCGATTCAGATACGCAGTATTTT.

The chain combines TRBV6-5 with TRBJ2-7, with a possible D match to TRBD1 (6 bases). V lost 8 bases, J lost 2 bases, and 10 bases lay in between. CDR3 size: 12 residues. The germline CDR1 and CDR2 sequences are MNHEY and SVGAGI. In DNA, the CDR3 is TGTGCCAGCGGGACACGTACCTACGAGCAGTACTTC. As protein: CASGTRTYEQYF.

The V call is TRBV9, the J call TRBJ2-2, with a tentative D call TRBD2 (6 bases). V was cut by 0 bases and J by 2 bases, with 14 bases left in between. Per germline, CDR1 SGDLS and CDR2 YYNGEE. The CDR3 runs to 17 residues. CDR3 in amino acids: CASSVALAHPNTGELFF. The CDR3 nucleotides are TGTGCCAGCAGCGTAGCGCTAGCGCATCCCAACACCGGGGAGCTGTTTTTT. Together with reference TRBV9 and TRBJ2-2, the CDR3 gives the full variable domain: DSGVTQTPKHLITATGQRVTLRCSPRSGDLSVYWYQQSLDQGLQFLIQYYNGEERAKGNILERFSAQQFPDLHSELNLSSLELGDSALYFCASSVALAHPNTGELFFGEGSRLTVL.

This sequence joins TRBV7-9 and TRBJ2-6; TRBD2 might be the D (6 bases). The CDR3 is made up of 17 amino acids. CDR1 SEHNR and CDR2 FQNEAQ come from the germline V gene (reference sequence). V dropped 6 bases and J dropped 0 bases, with 15 bases sitting between them. The CDR3 DNA is TGTGCCAGCAGGGATGGAGGGTCGAGCTCTGGGGCCAACGTCCTGACTTTC. Translated: CASRDGGSSSGANVLTF.

The chain recombines TRBV6-6 with TRBJ1-2; D gene unclear. The CDR3 runs 14 residues. The V end was cut by 0 bases, the J end by 5 bases, with 10 bases between. Germline V gives CDR1 MNHNY, CDR2 SVGAGI (reference sequence). The DNA of the CDR3 is TGTGCCAGCAGTTACTCGATCTACGAGTATGGCTACACCTTC. As protein: CASSYSIYEYGYTF.

The genes are TRBV15 and TRBJ1-4; D call uncertain. V was pared by 0 bases and J by 8 bases, with 10 bases between. The CDR3 length is 14 residues. CDR1 and CDR2 from the germline V gene are LNHNV and YYDKDF (reference sequence). This CDR3 is CATSRDIPGEKLFF. In DNA, the CDR3 is TGTGCCACCAGCAGAGACATCCCGGGCGAAAAACTGTTTTTT. Full variable domain (outside the CDR3, taken from reference TRBV15 and TRBJ1-4): DAMVIQNPRYQVTQFGKPVTLSCSQTLNHNVMYWYQQKSSQAPKLLFHYYDKDFNNEADTPDNFQSRRPNTSFCFLDIRSPGLGDTAMYLCATSRDIPGEKLFFGSGTQLSVL.

The V and J genes are TRBV27 and TRBJ2-3; 8 bases are shared with TRBD1. Germline-derived CDR1 and CDR2 are MNHEY and SMNVEV (reference sequence). The CDR3 extends over 18 amino acids. The junction had 10 bases not matched to a gene; V was cut back by 2 bases and J by 0 bases. The CDR3 is CASSLLGWGTGSTDTQYF. The CDR3 DNA reads as TGTGCCAGCAGTTTACTTGGGTGGGGGACAGGTAGCACAGATACGCAGTATTTT.

The gene calls are TRBV28 and TRBJ1-1; D is uncertain. The CDR3 runs to 14 residues. Trimming left V 6 bases short and J 3 bases short, with 14 bases between. CDR1 and CDR2 (germline): MDHEN, SYDVKM. The CDR3 here is CASSMKRADTEAFF. For the CDR3, the DNA is TGTGCCAGCAGCATGAAGCGGGCGGACACTGAAGCTTTCTTT.

The V and J genes are TRBV4-1 and TRBJ2-3; a weak D match, TRBD2 (6 bases). Germline CDR1 MGHRA, CDR2 YSYEKL. The germline V and J ends were trimmed by 5 bases and 0 bases, with 12 bases remaining between them. The CDR3 is 15 residues long. CDR3: CASSALALSTDTQYF. DNA for the CDR3: TGCGCCAGCAGCGCCCTAGCGCTAAGCACAGATACGCAGTATTTT.

As concerns this clone: In the same sample, other DNA sequences code for this CDR3. V and J are TRBV29-1 and TRBJ1-1; D is undetermined. V was cut by 6 bases and J by 0 bases, with 5 bases left in between. The germline V gene encodes CDR1 SQVTM and CDR2 ANQGSEA. The CDR3 contains 11 residues. CDR3 residues: CSVGMNTEAFF. The CDR3 nucleotides are TGCAGCGTCGGTATGAACACTGAAGCTTTCTTT.

This clone was recorded once. The chain carries TRBV7-9 and TRBJ2-7, with D tentatively TRBD1 (5 bases). The length of the CDR3 is 15 residues. Germline CDR1 reads SEHNR; CDR2 reads FQNEAQ (reference sequence). Trimming pared 6 bases from V and 2 bases from J, leaving 17 bases between. As DNA, the CDR3 is TGTGCCAGCAGTTCCACAGGCGAAATCACCTACGAGCAGTACTTC. It yields the protein CASSSTGEITYEQYF.

The chain links TRBV29-1 to TRBJ2-5; 8 bases fit TRBD2. The V gene's germline CDR1 is SQVTM and CDR2 ANQGSEA. With V trimmed by 7 bases and J by 4 bases, 8 bases remained unmatched. There are 13 residues in the CDR3. The CDR3: CSARGGLGETQYF. For the CDR3, the DNA is TGCAGCGCCCGCGGGGGGCTGGGAGAGACCCAGTACTTC.

V gene TRBV5-4 combines with J gene TRBJ1-6, with TRBD1 identical over 10 bases. The V gene end was trimmed by 5 bases and the J gene end by 8 bases; junction bases not matched to a gene: 16. CDR3 length equals 18 residues. Germline V lookup: CDR1 SGHNT, CDR2 YYREEE (reference sequence). The CDR3 spells CASRSSAGTGVFDSPLHF. Here the CDR3 DNA reads TGTGCCAGCAGATCTTCGGCTGGGACAGGGGTTTTTGATTCACCCCTCCACTTT.

CDR3 sequence reads: CASSPWGDSGNTIYF. For the CDR3, the DNA is TGTGCCAGCAGCCCCTGGGGAGACTCTGGAAACACCATATATTTT. The rearrangement joins TRBV9 to TRBJ1-3; D gene uncertain. The CDR3 totals 15 residues. V lost 4 bases to trimming and J lost 0 bases, with 11 bases between them. Germline values: CDR1 SGDLS, CDR2 YYNGEE.

The chain links TRBV5-4 to TRBJ2-7; possible D gene TRBD2, 5 bases. Trimming removed 4 bases at V and 6 bases at J, with 14 bases between. In germline, CDR1 is SGHNT, CDR2 YYREEE (reference sequence). The CDR3 is made up of 13 amino acids. This CDR3 is CASSPGWGSEQYF. CDR3 nucleotide sequence: TGTGCCAGCAGCCCGGGGTGGGGTTCCGAGCAGTACTTC. Full variable domain (missing parts from reference TRBV5-4 and TRBJ2-7): ETGVTQSPTHLIKTRGQQVTLRCSSQSGHNTVSWYQQALGQGPQFIFQYYREEENGRGNFPPRFSGLQFPNYSSELNVNALELDDSALYLCASSPGWGSEQYFGPGTRLTVT.

The chain joins TRBV13 to TRBJ1-3, with 9 nucleotides matching TRBD1. The J segment lost 4 bases and the V segment lost 5 bases, leaving 6 bases of the junction unmatched. The CDR3 runs to 15 residues. Germline loops: CDR1 PRHDT, CDR2 FYEKMQ (reference sequence). The CDR3 loop reads CASSADRGGGNTIYF. DNA for the CDR3: TGTGCCAGCAGCGCCGACAGGGGGGGCGGAAACACCATATATTTT.

The rearrangement joins TRBV5-6 to TRBJ1-6; TRBD1 matches 7 bases. The CDR3 length is 16 residues. With V trimmed by 1 base and J by 5 bases, 6 bases remained unmatched. Germline V CDR1 and CDR2: SGHDT, YYEEEE. The CDR3 sequence is CASSLQGTANNSPLHF. CDR3 DNA: TGTGCCAGCAGCTTGCAGGGGACAGCTAATAATTCACCCCTCCACTTT. The full variable domain, completed using reference TRBV5-6 and TRBJ1-6, is DAGVTQSPTHLIKTRGQQVTLRCSPKSGHDTVSWYQQALGQGPQFIFQYYEEEERQRGNFPDRFSGHQFPNYSSELNVNALLLGDSALYLCASSLQGTANNSPLHFGNGTRLTVT.